These 18 T cell receptor beta chains share one sample of origin, sequenced in a study of blood T cell repertoires in COVID-19. Data came from immunoSEQ multiplex PCR; TCRdb stores just in-frame clones and leaves some out. The sample consists of 300,000 to 450,000 clones, over 65% of them appearing once. The sample consisted of peripheral blood. These receptors all come from a human donor with acute or convalescent COVID-19. The donor label of this sample is uncertain.

The chain employs TRBV6-5 and TRBJ1-1; 8 bases match TRBD1. Germline values: CDR1 MNHEY, CDR2 SVGAGI. The CDR3 has 13 amino acids. The J segment lost 5 bases and the V segment lost 5 bases, leaving 4 bases of the junction unmatched. The DNA of the CDR3 is TGTGCCAGCAGTACTGGACAGGGTACTGAAGCTTTCTTT. Encoded protein: CASSTGQGTEAFF.

This clone was detected a few times. CDR3 DNA: TGTGCCAGCAGCTTAGGGACAGCTAGCACAGATACGCAGTATTTT. Translation gives CASSLGTASTDTQYF. The V gene is TRBV11-2, the J gene TRBJ2-3; a possible D gene is TRBD1 (6 bases). CDR3 length: 15 residues. Trimming removed 1 base at V and 0 bases at J, with 8 bases between. The V gene's germline CDR1 is SGHAT and CDR2 FQNNGV.

The J gene is TRBJ1-6, the V gene TRBV30, with a weak D call TRBD1 (6 bases). The CDR3 extends over 14 amino acids. Germline V CDR1 and CDR2: GTSNPN, SVGIG (reference sequence). The V gene lost 4 bases and the J gene lost 7 bases, with 14 bases spanning the gap. The CDR3 sequence: CAWNWGRDNSPLHF. In DNA form, the CDR3 reads TGTGCCTGGAACTGGGGGCGCGACAATTCACCCCTCCACTTT. Looking up the rest from reference TRBV30 and TRBJ1-6 gives the full variable domain: SQTIHQWPATLVQPVGSPLSLECTVEGTSNPNLYWYRQAAGRGLQLLFYSVGIGQISSEVPQNLSASRPQDRQFILSSKKLLLSDSGFYLCAWNWGRDNSPLHFGNGTRLTVT.

The gene calls are TRBV7-9 and TRBJ2-3, with D possibly being TRBD1 (6 bases). The CDR3 loop spans 14 amino acids. CDR1 SEHNR and CDR2 FQNEAQ come from the germline V gene (reference sequence). Trimming removed 5 bases from V and 1 base from J, with 10 bases in between. CDR3 sequence (DNA): TGTGCCAGCAGCCTTTGGACAGGCACAGATACGCAGTATTTT. It encodes CASSLWTGTDTQYF.

J is TRBJ2-6 and V is TRBV19; no reliable D call. Per germline, CDR1 LNHDA and CDR2 SQIVND (reference sequence). V was shortened by 6 bases and J by 0 bases, with 9 bases between the two germline ends. The CDR3 loop spans 15 amino acids. The CDR3 reads CASSRLNSGANVLTF. CDR3 bases: TGTGCCAGTAGCCGACTCAACTCTGGGGCCAACGTCCTGACTTTC.

The chain employs TRBV19 and TRBJ1-5; TRBD1 might be the D (5 bases). The CDR3 totals 15 residues. Trimming took off 6 bases at V and 0 bases at J, with 12 bases between the two ends. Germline V CDR1 and CDR2: LNHDA, SQIVND (reference sequence). CDR3 sequence (DNA): TGTGCCAGTAGGGAGGGGATGATTAGCAATCAGCCCCAGCATTTT. Translating gives CASREGMISNQPQHF.

On this clone itself: The sample contains more than one DNA sequence encoding this CDR3. The chain has TRBV5-6 and TRBJ1-6, with TRBD1 as a possible D gene (5 bases). The CDR3 is 14 amino acids. Germline CDR1 is SGHDT and CDR2 is YYEEEE. V dropped 1 base and J dropped 7 bases, with 9 bases sitting between them. In DNA, the CDR3 is TGTGCCAGCAGCTTGAGGCAGGGCAATTCACCCCTCCACTTT. Amino acids: CASSLRQGNSPLHF.

The chain has TRBV11-2 and TRBJ2-7; 8 nucleotides match TRBD2. The germline CDR1 and CDR2 sequences are SGHAT and FQNNGV. Trimming removed 5 bases from V and 5 bases from J; junction bases left unmatched: 14. The CDR3 is 16 amino acids. CDR3 sequence (DNA): TGTGCCAGCAGCCCCACGTCGCGGGGGGCTATGAACGAGCAGTACTTC. As protein: CASSPTSRGAMNEQYF.

The chain joins TRBV2 to TRBJ2-1; D may be TRBD2 (5 bases). The CDR3 length is 16 residues. Trimming left V 7 bases short and J 1 base short, with 17 bases between. CDR1 is SNHLY, CDR2 FYNNEI, per germline. The CDR3 DNA reads TGTGCCAGCACACTAGATCGTAGGCGGTCCTACAATGAGCAGTTCTTC. Translation: CASTLDRRRSYNEQFF.

This clone was detected only once. The chain links TRBV3-1 (or the pseudogene TRBV3-2) to TRBJ2-3, with a possible D match to TRBD2 (6 bases). The CDR3 totals 15 residues. Trimming removed 5 bases from V and 4 bases from J, with 16 bases in between. Germline CDR1 and CDR2: LGHDT and YNNKEL (reference sequence). The CDR3 loop reads CASSYDPGRPDTQYF. In DNA form, the CDR3 reads TGTGCCAGCAGCTACGACCCGGGGAGGCCAGATACGCAGTATTTT.

For this clone: Additional DNA sequences in this sample encode the identical CDR3. V gene TRBV30 combines with J gene TRBJ2-2; TRBD1 matches at 7 bases. Trimming removed 3 bases from V and 0 bases from J; junction bases left unmatched: 1. The V gene's germline CDR1 is GTSNPN and CDR2 SVGIG (reference sequence). The CDR3 has 14 residues. The CDR3 DNA reads as TGTGCCTGGAGAGGGACAGCGAACACCGGGGAGCTGTTTTTT. This encodes CAWRGTANTGELFF.

The gene calls are TRBV30 and TRBJ1-4; D is perhaps TRBD1 (5 bases). The CDR3 is 18 amino acids. Germline V CDR1 and CDR2: GTSNPN, SVGIG (reference sequence). V was trimmed by 2 bases and J by 0 bases, leaving 19 bases between them. CDR3 residues: CAWSTRAGNGATNEKLFF. CDR3 sequence (DNA): TGTGCCTGGAGTACCAGGGCAGGGAATGGTGCAACTAATGAAAAACTGTTTTTT.

This clone came up once. The chain links TRBV12-3 or TRBV12-4 to TRBJ2-1; perhaps TRBD1 as D (6 bases). The CDR3 has 13 residues. V dropped 6 bases and J dropped 8 bases, with 14 bases sitting between them. Here the CDR3 reads CASSEQGIHEQFF. The CDR3 nucleotides read TGTGCCAGCAGCGAACAGGGTATCCATGAGCAGTTCTTC.

V gene TRBV28 combines with J gene TRBJ2-1, with 11 bases fitting TRBD1. Germline V gene lookup returns CDR1 MDHEN and CDR2 SYDVKM. V lost 2 bases to trimming and J lost 9 bases; unmatched junction nucleotides: 12. The CDR3 sequence is 17 residues long. CDR3 amino acids: CASSLPLPGQGGREQFF. For the CDR3, the DNA is TGTGCCAGCAGTTTACCCCTCCCGGGACAGGGGGGTCGTGAGCAGTTCTTC. The whole variable domain, remainder taken from reference TRBV28 and TRBJ2-1, is DVKVTQSSRYLVKRTGEKVFLECVQDMDHENMFWYRQDPGLGLRLIYFSYDVKMKEKGDIPEGYSVSREKKERFSLILESASTNQTSMYLCASSLPLPGQGGREQFFGPGTRLTVL.

This chain links TRBV29-1 with TRBJ1-2; D is unclear. V shed 4 bases and J shed 0 bases, with 3 bases lying between them. CDR3 length: 11 residues. From germline, CDR1 is SQVTM and CDR2 ANQGSEA. The CDR3 reads CSVVSNYGYTF. In DNA form, the CDR3 reads TGCAGCGTTGTATCTAACTATGGCTACACCTTC.

This chain joins TRBV5-1 and TRBJ1-1; TRBD1 agrees at 7 bases. V lost 4 bases to trimming and J lost 1 base; unmatched junction nucleotides: 4. Germline V lookup: CDR1 SGHRS, CDR2 YFSETQ. The CDR3 is made up of 14 amino acids. The CDR3 coding sequence is TGCGCCAGCAGCCCGGGACAGCCGAACACTGAAGCTTTCTTT. Translating gives CASSPGQPNTEAFF.

The gene calls are TRBV3-1 (or the pseudogene TRBV3-2) and TRBJ1-1; D is possibly TRBD1 (6 bases). V was pared by 6 bases and J by 11 bases, with 13 bases between. This CDR3 is built from 11 residues. Germline V gene lookup returns CDR1 LGHDT and CDR2 YNNKEL (reference sequence). CDR3 region: CASSAAGAAFF. In DNA, the CDR3 is TGTGCCAGCAGTGCTGCAGGGGCGGCTTTCTTT.

The chain uses TRBV19 and TRBJ2-2, with 7 bases matching TRBD2. Germline V gene data show CDR1 as LNHDA and CDR2 as SQIVND (reference sequence). The CDR3 sequence is 16 residues long. Germline trimming cut 7 bases from V and 3 bases from J; bases unmatched to any gene: 11. The CDR3 is CASTPLTSRHTGELFF. The CDR3 bases are TGTGCCAGTACTCCACTGACTAGCCGCCACACCGGGGAGCTGTTTTTT. Complete variable domain (other parts from reference TRBV19 and TRBJ2-2): DGGITQSPKYLFRKEGQNVTLSCEQNLNHDAMYWYRQDPGQGLRLIYYSQIVNDFQKGDIAEGYSVSREKKESFPLTVTSAQKNPTAFYLCASTPLTSRHTGELFFGEGSRLTVL.